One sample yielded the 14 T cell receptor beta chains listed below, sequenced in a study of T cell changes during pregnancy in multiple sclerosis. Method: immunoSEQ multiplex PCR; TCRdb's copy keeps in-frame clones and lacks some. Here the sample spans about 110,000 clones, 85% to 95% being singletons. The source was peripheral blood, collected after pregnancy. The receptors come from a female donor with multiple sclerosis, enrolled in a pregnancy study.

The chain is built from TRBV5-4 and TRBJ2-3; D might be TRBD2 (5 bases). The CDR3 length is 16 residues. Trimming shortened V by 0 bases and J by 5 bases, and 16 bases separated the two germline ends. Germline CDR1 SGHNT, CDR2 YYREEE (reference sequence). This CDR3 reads CASSLALRGREDTQYF. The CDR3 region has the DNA TGTGCCAGCAGCTTGGCCCTCCGGGGTCGAGAAGATACGCAGTATTTT.

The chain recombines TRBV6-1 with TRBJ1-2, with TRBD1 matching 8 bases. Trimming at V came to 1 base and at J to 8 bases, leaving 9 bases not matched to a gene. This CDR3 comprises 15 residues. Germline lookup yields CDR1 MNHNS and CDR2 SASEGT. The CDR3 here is CASSEVTGGLGGYTF. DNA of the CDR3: TGTGCCAGCAGTGAAGTTACAGGGGGGCTAGGAGGCTACACCTTC.

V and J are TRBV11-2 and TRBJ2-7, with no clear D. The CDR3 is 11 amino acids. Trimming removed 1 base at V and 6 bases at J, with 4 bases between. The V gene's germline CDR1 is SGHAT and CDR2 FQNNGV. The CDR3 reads CASSLGSEQYF. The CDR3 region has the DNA TGTGCCAGCAGCTTAGGGAGCGAGCAGTACTTC.

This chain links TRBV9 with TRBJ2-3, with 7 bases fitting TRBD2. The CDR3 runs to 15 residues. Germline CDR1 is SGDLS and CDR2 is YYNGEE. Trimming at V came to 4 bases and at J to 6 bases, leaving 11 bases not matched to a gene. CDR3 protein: CASSPQRGRGDTQYF. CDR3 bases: TGTGCCAGCAGCCCACAGCGGGGCCGGGGGGATACGCAGTATTTT.

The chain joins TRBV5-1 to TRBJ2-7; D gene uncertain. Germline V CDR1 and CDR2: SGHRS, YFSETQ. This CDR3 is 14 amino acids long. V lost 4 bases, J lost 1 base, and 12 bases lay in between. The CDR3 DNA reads TGCGCCAGCAGCCCCGAAGCCTTTTCCTACGAGCAGTACTTC. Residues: CASSPEAFSYEQYF.

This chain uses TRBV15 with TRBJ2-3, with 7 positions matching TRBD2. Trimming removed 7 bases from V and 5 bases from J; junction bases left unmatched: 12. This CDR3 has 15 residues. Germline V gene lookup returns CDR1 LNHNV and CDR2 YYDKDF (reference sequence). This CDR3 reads CATKLSGAREDTQYF. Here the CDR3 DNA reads TGTGCCACCAAGCTAAGCGGGGCACGTGAAGATACGCAGTATTTT.

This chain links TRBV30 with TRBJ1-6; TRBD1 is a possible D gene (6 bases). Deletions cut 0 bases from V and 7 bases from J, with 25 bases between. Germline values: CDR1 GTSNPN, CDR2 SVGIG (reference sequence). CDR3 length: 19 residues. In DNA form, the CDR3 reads TGTGCCTGGAGTGTATTACGGCAGGGGAGATACGGGCTAAATTCACCCCTCCACTTT. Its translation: CAWSVLRQGRYGLNSPLHF.

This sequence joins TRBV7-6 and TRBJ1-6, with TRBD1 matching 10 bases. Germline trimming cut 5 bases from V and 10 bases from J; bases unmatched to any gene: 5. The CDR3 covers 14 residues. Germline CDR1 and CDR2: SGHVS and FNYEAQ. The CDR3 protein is CASSHRTGGSPLHF. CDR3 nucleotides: TGTGCCAGCAGCCACAGGACAGGGGGGTCACCCCTCCACTTT.

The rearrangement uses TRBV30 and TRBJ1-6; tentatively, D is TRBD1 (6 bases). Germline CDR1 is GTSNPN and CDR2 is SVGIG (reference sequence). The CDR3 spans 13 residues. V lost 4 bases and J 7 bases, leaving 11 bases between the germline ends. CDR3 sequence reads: CAWKQGINSPLHF. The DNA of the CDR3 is TGTGCCTGGAAGCAGGGGATCAATTCACCCCTCCACTTT.

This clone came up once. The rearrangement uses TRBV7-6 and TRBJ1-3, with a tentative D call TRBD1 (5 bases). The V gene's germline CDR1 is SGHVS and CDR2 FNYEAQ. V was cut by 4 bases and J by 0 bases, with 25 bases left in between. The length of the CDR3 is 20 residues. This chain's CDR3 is CASSSLRPGGVSASGNTIYF. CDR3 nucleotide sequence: TGTGCCAGCAGCTCTTTGAGGCCCGGGGGGGTCTCAGCCTCTGGAAACACCATATATTTT. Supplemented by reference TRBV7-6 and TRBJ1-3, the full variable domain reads GAGVSQSPRYKVTKRGQDVALRCDPISGHVSLYWYRQALGQGPEFLTYFNYEAQQDKSGLPNDRFSAERPEGSISTLTIQRTEQRDSAMYRCASSSLRPGGVSASGNTIYFGEGSWLTVV.

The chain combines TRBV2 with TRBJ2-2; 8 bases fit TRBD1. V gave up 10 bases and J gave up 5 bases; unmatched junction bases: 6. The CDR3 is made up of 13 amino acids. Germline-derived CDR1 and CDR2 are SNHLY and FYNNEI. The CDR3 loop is CAIQGAQTGELFF. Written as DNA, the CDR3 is TGTGCCATTCAGGGGGCCCAGACCGGGGAGCTGTTTTTT.

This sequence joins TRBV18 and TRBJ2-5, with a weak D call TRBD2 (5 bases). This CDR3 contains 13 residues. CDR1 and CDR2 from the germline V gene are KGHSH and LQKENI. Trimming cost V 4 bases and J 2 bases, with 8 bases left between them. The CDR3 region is CASSRGPQETQYF. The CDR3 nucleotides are TGTGCCAGCTCACGCGGGCCACAAGAGACCCAGTACTTC.

The CDR3 loop is CASSLQGGQPQHF. CDR3 nucleotide sequence: TGTGCCAGCAGCCTGCAGGGGGGTCAGCCCCAGCATTTT. The rearrangement uses TRBV27 and TRBJ1-5, with 7 bases matching TRBD1. The CDR3 extends over 13 amino acids. With V trimmed by 6 bases and J by 6 bases, 5 bases remained unmatched. Germline V gene data show CDR1 as MNHEY and CDR2 as SMNVEV (reference sequence).

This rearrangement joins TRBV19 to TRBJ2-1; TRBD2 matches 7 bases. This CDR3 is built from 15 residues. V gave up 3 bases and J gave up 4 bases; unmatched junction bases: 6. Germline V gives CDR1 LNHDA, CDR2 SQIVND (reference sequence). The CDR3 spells CASSMGLAAYNEQFF. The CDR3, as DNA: TGTGCCAGTAGTATGGGTCTAGCGGCTTACAATGAGCAGTTCTTC. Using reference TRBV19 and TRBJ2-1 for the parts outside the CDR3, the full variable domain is DGGITQSPKYLFRKEGQNVTLSCEQNLNHDAMYWYRQDPGQGLRLIYYSQIVNDFQKGDIAEGYSVSREKKESFPLTVTSAQKNPTAFYLCASSMGLAAYNEQFFGPGTRLTVL.